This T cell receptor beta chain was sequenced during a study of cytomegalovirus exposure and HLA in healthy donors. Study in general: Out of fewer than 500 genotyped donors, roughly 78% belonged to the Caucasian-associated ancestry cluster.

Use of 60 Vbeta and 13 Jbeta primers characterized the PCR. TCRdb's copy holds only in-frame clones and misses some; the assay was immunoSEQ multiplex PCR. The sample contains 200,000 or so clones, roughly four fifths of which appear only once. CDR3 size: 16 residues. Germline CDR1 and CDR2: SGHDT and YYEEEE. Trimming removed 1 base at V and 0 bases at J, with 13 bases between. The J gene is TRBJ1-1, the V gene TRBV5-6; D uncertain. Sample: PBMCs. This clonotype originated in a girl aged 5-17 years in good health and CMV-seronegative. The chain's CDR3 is CASSLFIGVMNTEAFF. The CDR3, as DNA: TGTGCCAGCAGCTTGTTTATTGGAGTCATGAACACTGAAGCTTTCTTT.